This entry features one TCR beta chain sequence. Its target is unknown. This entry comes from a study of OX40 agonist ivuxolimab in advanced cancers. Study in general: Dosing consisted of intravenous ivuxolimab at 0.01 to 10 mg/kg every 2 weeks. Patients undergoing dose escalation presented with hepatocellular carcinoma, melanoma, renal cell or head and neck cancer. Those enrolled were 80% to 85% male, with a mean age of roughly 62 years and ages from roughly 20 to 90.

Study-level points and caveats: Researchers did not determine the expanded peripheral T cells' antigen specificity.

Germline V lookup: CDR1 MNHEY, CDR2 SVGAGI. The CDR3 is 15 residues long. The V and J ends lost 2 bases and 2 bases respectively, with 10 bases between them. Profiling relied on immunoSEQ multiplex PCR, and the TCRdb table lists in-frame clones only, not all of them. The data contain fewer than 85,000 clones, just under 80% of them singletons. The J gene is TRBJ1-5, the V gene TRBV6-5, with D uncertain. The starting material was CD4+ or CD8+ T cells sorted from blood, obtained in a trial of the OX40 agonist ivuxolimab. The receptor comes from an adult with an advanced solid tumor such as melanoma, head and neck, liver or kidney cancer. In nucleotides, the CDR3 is TGTGCCAGCAGTTACGGCGGGATGGGCAATCAGCCCCAGCATTTT. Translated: CASSYGGMGNQPQHF.